This TCR beta chain is drawn from a study of T cell responses to AZD1222 COVID-19 vaccine. The table came from immunoSEQ multiplex PCR; TCRdb's copy has only in-frame clones and leaves some out. Of roughly 120,000 clones listed, around 89% are singletons. Trimming removed 0 bases at V and 10 bases at J, with 9 bases between. There are 12 residues in the CDR3. Germline-derived CDR1 and CDR2 are LGHNA and YSLEER. Study conclusions and caveats: Spike-specific TCR breadth and depth were elevated following two AZD1222 doses. The donor cohort was predominantly white British with a female majority, and clonal diversity may have been underestimated. Of spike-specific TCRs, nearly half reportedly target regions left unmutated in variants. Baseline serology detected seropositivity in only six AZD1222 recipients.

Remarks on this clone: What it recognizes is unknown.

This TCR derives from an adult who received the AZD1222 COVID-19 vaccine. Sequences were derived from peripheral blood, sampled 28 days after the second AZD1222 dose. This chain links TRBV4-3 with TRBJ1-1; D gene uncertain. This CDR3 is CASSQEGWVAFF. For the CDR3, the DNA is TGCGCCAGCAGCCAAGAAGGGTGGGTAGCTTTCTTT.